These 16 T cell receptor beta chains were sequenced from one sample in a study of blood T cell repertoires in COVID-19. The data were produced by immunoSEQ multiplex PCR, yet TCRdb's version contains in-frame clones alone and is incomplete. The sample lists a few hundred thousand clones; 86% were seen once. Material: peripheral blood. All receptors come from a man aged 55-75 years with acute or convalescent COVID-19.

The chain carries TRBV25-1 and TRBJ2-7, with TRBD1 as a possible D gene (5 bases). V was clipped by 4 bases and J by 6 bases, with 19 bases between them. The length of the CDR3 is 15 residues. Germline V gene sequence: CDR1 MGHDK, CDR2 SYGVNS. CDR3 residues: CASSAAQGWGSEQYF. As DNA, the CDR3 is TGTGCCAGCAGTGCTGCGCAGGGCTGGGGCTCCGAGCAGTACTTC.

The V and J genes are TRBV4-3 and TRBJ2-5; D might be TRBD2 (5 bases). The CDR3 is 15 residues long. The ends were cut back, 0 bases at V and 4 bases at J, with 12 bases in the middle. Germline V gives CDR1 LGHNA, CDR2 YSLEER. The CDR3 DNA follows: TGCGCCAGCAGCCAAGACTTCGGAGGAAGAGAGACCCAGTACTTC. Its translation: CASSQDFGGRETQYF.

The V call is TRBV7-3, the J call TRBJ2-5; tentative D call: TRBD1 (6 bases). The germline V gene encodes CDR1 SGHTA and CDR2 FQGTGA. The CDR3 has 13 amino acids. V dropped 6 bases and J dropped 4 bases, with 12 bases sitting between them. The CDR3 region has the DNA TGTGCCAGCAGTTTCGACAGGCTAGAGACCCAGTACTTC. Translated, it gives CASSFDRLETQYF.

The rearrangement joins TRBV28 to TRBJ2-3; a possible D gene is TRBD2 (6 bases). This CDR3 is built from 16 residues. Germline V gives CDR1 MDHEN, CDR2 SYDVKM. The germline V and J ends were trimmed by 7 bases and 2 bases, with 19 bases remaining between them. As DNA, the CDR3 is TGTGCCAGCACCCTCCGGCGGGGCGGAGTCACAGATACGCAGTATTTT. This codes for CASTLRRGGVTDTQYF.

V is TRBV12-5 and J is TRBJ1-1; 9 nucleotides match TRBD1. CDR3 length equals 15 residues. Germline loops: CDR1 LGHNT, CDR2 FRNRAP. Trimming took 1 base from V and 3 from J; bases not matched to a gene: 3. This CDR3 is CASGLEQGADTEAFF. The CDR3 DNA sequence: TGTGCTAGTGGTTTGGAACAGGGGGCGGACACTGAAGCTTTCTTT.

V gene TRBV5-4 combines with J gene TRBJ2-3, with 14 bases aligning to TRBD2. Germline V gene sequence: CDR1 SGHNT, CDR2 YYREEE (reference sequence). CDR3 size: 16 residues. V lost 5 bases and J lost 4; bases outside the gene matches: 6. Here the CDR3 reads CASSYPGLAGADTQYF. CDR3 in DNA: TGTGCCAGCAGTTATCCGGGACTAGCGGGAGCAGATACGCAGTATTTT.

The genes are TRBV28 and TRBJ2-5; D may be TRBD1 (6 bases). The CDR3 consists of 18 residues. Trimming took 6 bases from V and 4 from J, leaving 27 bases between them. CDR1 and CDR2 from the germline V gene are MDHEN and SYDVKM. The DNA for the CDR3 is TGTGCCAGCAGGACAACTGCTACGGGACACCCCCGGGGAGAGACCCAGTACTTC. Its translation is CASRTTATGHPRGETQYF. Variable domain in full (rest from reference TRBV28 and TRBJ2-5): DVKVTQSSRYLVKRTGEKVFLECVQDMDHENMFWYRQDPGLGLRLIYFSYDVKMKEKGDIPEGYSVSREKKERFSLILESASTNQTSMYLCASRTTATGHPRGETQYFGPGTRLLVL.

This chain uses TRBV28 with TRBJ1-5; maybe TRBD1 (6 bases). The V end lost 6 bases, the J end lost 0 bases, and 15 bases lay between the germline ends. This CDR3 has 16 amino acids. Per the germline V gene, CDR1 is MDHEN and CDR2 is SYDVKM. Written as DNA, the CDR3 is TGTGCCAGCAGCTCCGGGGCAGGGGTTAGCAATCAGCCCCAGCATTTT. It is translated as CASSSGAGVSNQPQHF.

The chain combines TRBV5-1 with TRBJ1-1; 8 positions agree with TRBD1. V lost 2 bases, J lost 6 bases, and 12 bases stayed unmatched. In germline, CDR1 is SGHRS, CDR2 YFSETQ. The CDR3 runs 16 residues. Here the CDR3 DNA reads TGCGCCAGCAGCTTTAACCTGGACAGGGATTTCGCTGAAGCTTTCTTT. Residues: CASSFNLDRDFAEAFF.

The gene calls are TRBV24-1 and TRBJ2-1; 10 bases line up with TRBD1. This CDR3 is built from 17 residues. Germline CDR1 reads KGHDR; CDR2 reads SFDVKD. V dropped 4 bases and J dropped 3; count of bases not matched to a gene: 8. The CDR3 loop reads CATSEAPGTGVYNEQFF. CDR3 bases: TGTGCCACCAGTGAGGCCCCCGGGACAGGGGTCTACAATGAGCAGTTCTTC.

The chain links TRBV21-1 to TRBJ1-5. TRBV21-1 is a documented pseudogene. The CDR3 is 19 residues long. CDR3 residues: CASSKSSLRGRESNQPQHF. Here the CDR3 DNA reads TGTGCCAGCAGCAAATCCAGTTTACGGGGGAGAGAAAGCAATCAGCCCCAGCATTTT.

The chain is built from TRBV5-4 and TRBJ2-2; D gene ambiguous. V was pared by 1 base and J by 3 bases, with 4 bases between. This CDR3 spans 13 amino acids. Germline CDR1 is SGHNT and CDR2 is YYREEE (reference sequence). The CDR3 region is CASSLTDTGELFF. CDR3 in DNA: TGTGCCAGCAGCTTGACGGACACCGGGGAGCTGTTTTTT.

The chain is built from TRBV28 and TRBJ1-1; 10 bases map to TRBD1. V lost 11 bases and J lost 7; bases outside the gene matches: 13. CDR1 and CDR2 from the germline V gene are MDHEN and SYDVKM. The CDR3 is made up of 14 amino acids. In DNA, the CDR3 is TGTGCCTGTCTTAGACAGGGGGCATGGGGTGAAGCTTTCTTT. As protein: CACLRQGAWGEAFF.

The chain couples TRBV4-1 to TRBJ2-5, with no clear D. This CDR3 has 13 residues. The germline V gene has CDR1 MGHRA and CDR2 YSYEKL. V lost 2 bases and J lost 0, with 4 bases in between. The chain's CDR3 is CASSQTDQETQYF. The DNA of the CDR3 is TGCGCCAGCAGCCAAACAGACCAAGAGACCCAGTACTTC.

The genes are TRBV6-5 and TRBJ2-4; weak D call: TRBD1 (6 bases). V was cut by 6 bases and J by 7 bases, with 10 bases left in between. The CDR3 is 12 residues long. Germline loops: CDR1 MNHEY, CDR2 SVGAGI. This CDR3 reads CASSQGSNIQYF. The DNA for the CDR3 is TGTGCCAGCAGCCAGGGGAGTAACATTCAGTACTTC.

A single count supports this clone. The genes are TRBV28 and TRBJ1-2, with unresolved D. This CDR3 region has 14 residues. CDR1 MDHEN and CDR2 SYDVKM come from the germline V gene. Trimming removed 7 bases at V and 8 bases at J, with 20 bases between. In DNA, the CDR3 is TGTGCCAGCATTCCCCGACCCCAGGCGGGAGGCTACACCTTC. This sequence encodes CASIPRPQAGGYTF.